This entry features one T cell receptor (beta chain) sequence. The protocol was immunoSEQ multiplex PCR, while the TCRdb copy is restricted to in-frame clones and leaves out a portion. The repertoire holds under 200,000 clones, with approximately 94% as singletons. Trimming stripped 6 bases from V and 0 bases from J, with 12 bases between. There are 14 residues in the CDR3. The germline V gene encodes CDR1 MNHEY and CDR2 SVGAGI. The data stem from a study of control samples from healthy donors and cancer patients. Material: blood. The TCR was taken from a woman in her forties in good health. This chain joins TRBV6-5 and TRBJ2-7; D remains unclear. The CDR3 reads CASRREVASYEQYF. The CDR3 coding sequence is TGTGCCAGCAGAAGGGAAGTCGCCTCCTACGAGCAGTACTTC.